These T cell receptor beta chains were read from a single sample in a study of brain metastases from non-small cell lung cancer. Sequenced by immunoSEQ multiplex PCR; TCRdb stores in-frame clones only, minus some. The data hold around 4,800 clones, with roughly 90% observed a single time. The material sequenced was tissue from a brain metastasis. All receptors come from a donor over 35 with non-small cell lung cancer. CDR3s include the opening cysteine and the closing phenylalanine or tryptophan. Each record gives: D gene, clone size, V gene, J gene, CDR3 DNA, CDR3 protein. D genes are given only for firm matches. A row's size may be missing; if present it is once, few, many or a size class.

-	once	TRBV27	TRBJ1-2	TGTGCCAGCAGTCCCTCCCGTGCAGAGTCCTTTTATGGCTACACCTTC	CASSPSRAESFYGYTF
-	-	TRBV6-4	TRBJ2-1	TGTGCCAGCAGTGACTCTGGCAAGTCAAGAGAGCAGTTCTTC	CASSDSGKSREQFF
TRBD1	-	TRBV4-1	TRBJ1-6	TGCGCCAGCAGCCAAGACAGGGGGCGATCACCCCTCCACTTT	CASSQDRGRSPLHF
-	few	TRBV6-1	TRBJ2-5	TGTGCCAGCAGTGAAACGGACGCTCGGAACTTC	CASSETDARNF
-	-	TRBV6-1	TRBJ1-1	TGTGCCAGCAGTGATGCAGGGAGTAGAAGGAACACTGAAGCTTTCTTT	CASSDAGSRRNTEAFF
-	once	TRBV20-1	TRBJ1-5	TGCAGTGCTAGTTTCACCCATGCCAATCAGCCCCAGCATTTT	CSASFTHANQPQHF
TRBD2	-	TRBV6-5	TRBJ2-1	TGTGCCAGCAGTACCGGGACTAGCCGACAGTTCTTC	CASSTGTSRQFF
-	-	TRBV10-3	TRBJ1-5	TGTGCCATCAGTCCAGACGGAAATCAGCCCCAGCATTTT	CAISPDGNQPQHF
TRBD2	-	TRBV6-5	TRBJ2-1	TGTGCCAGCAGTTACCGGACTAGCGCTCCTTTTTTCTTC	CASSYRTSAPFFF
-	-	TRBV13	TRBJ1-2	TGTGCCAGCAGCTTAGAGGGCAAGATGACGGCCCAGGGCTATGGCTACACCTTC	CASSLEGKMTAQGYGYTF
TRBD1	-	TRBV5-1	TRBJ1-2	TGCGCCAGCAGCTACGGACAGGACTATGGCTACACCTTC	CASSYGQDYGYTF
TRBD2	few	TRBV6-6	TRBJ2-1	TGTGCCAGCAGTACGGGGACTAGCGGGGGTAATGAGCAGTTCTTC	CASSTGTSGGNEQFF
-	-	TRBV27	TRBJ1-1	TGTGCCAGCACGCGCCAGGGCGGGACTGAAGCTTTCTTT	CASTRQGGTEAFF
-	-	TRBV7-9	TRBJ2-5	TGTGCCAGCAGCTTAGGGGGTATTCAAGAGACCCAGTACTTC	CASSLGGIQETQYF
-	-	TRBV5-4	TRBJ2-2	TGTGCCAGCAGCTTGGGCCAGTTTAAGAACACCGGGGAGCTGTTTTTT	CASSLGQFKNTGELFF
-	once	TRBV7-8	TRBJ2-1	TGTGCCAGCAGGATTACAGCGGGCTCCTACAATGAGCAGTTCTTC	CASRITAGSYNEQFF
TRBD1	-	TRBV5-1	TRBJ2-2	TGCGCCAGCAGCTTAGTTATTGCCGGGACAGGGACCGGGGAGCTGTTTTTT	CASSLVIAGTGTGELFF
TRBD1	-	TRBV27	TRBJ1-5	TGTGCCAGCAGCCACGGGGAGGACAGGGAAGAGGATCAGCCCCAGCATTTT	CASSHGEDREEDQPQHF
-	-	TRBV2	TRBJ2-3	TGTGCCAGCAGTGGGAGGGGGGTGAGAACGGGTGATACGCAGTATTTT	CASSGRGVRTGDTQYF
TRBD1	-	TRBV9	TRBJ2-1	TGTGCCAGCAGCGTCCGGGACAGGACCTACAATGAGCAGTTCTTC	CASSVRDRTYNEQFF
-	-	TRBV2	TRBJ2-3	TGTGCCAGCAGTGGCGGCGCAGATACGCAGTATTTT	CASSGGADTQYF
TRBD1	-	TRBV4-3	TRBJ2-3	TGCGCCAGCAGCCAAGATAGAGGACAGGGCTCAGATACGCAGTATTTT	CASSQDRGQGSDTQYF
TRBD1	once	TRBV5-5	TRBJ2-1	TGTGCCAGCAGCCGTGACAGGGGCAGTCACAATGAGCAGTTCTTC	CASSRDRGSHNEQFF
TRBD1	-	TRBV27	TRBJ1-6	TGTGCCAGCAGTTTATCGACAGGGTACGGCTCCTATAATTCACCCCTCCACTTT	CASSLSTGYGSYNSPLHF
TRBD2	-	TRBV18	TRBJ2-3	TGTGCCAGCTCACGAAGGACTAGCGGGGGGAGCACAGATACGCAGTATTTT	CASSRRTSGGSTDTQYF
TRBD1	few	TRBV6-5	TRBJ2-5	TGTGCCAGCAGTTACGGTTCAAGGGGGCGTGAGACCCAGTACTTC	CASSYGSRGRETQYF
-	-	TRBV6-5	TRBJ1-1	TGTGCCAGCAGTTACGAAAGTAACACTGAAGCTTTCTTT	CASSYESNTEAFF
-	-	TRBV6-6	TRBJ2-7	TGTGCCAGCAGTTACTCCGGGACCCTTCCGGAGCAGTACTTC	CASSYSGTLPEQYF
TRBD1	-	TRBV11-1	TRBJ1-1	TGTGCCAGCAGCTTACTCCAGGGGGCTGAAGCTTTCTTT	CASSLLQGAEAFF
TRBD1	-	TRBV28	TRBJ2-7	TGTGCCAGCAGTACCCTCCGGGGACAGGGGGCGGATGAGCAGTACTTC	CASSTLRGQGADEQYF
TRBD1	-	TRBV10-3	TRBJ2-7	TGTGCCATCAGTGAGCCTCGACAGGGGGCGGGAGAGCAGTACTTC	CAISEPRQGAGEQYF